The clone carrying this TCR beta chain was picked up many times. The antigen is unknown. These data come from a study of T cells after posttransplantation cyclophosphamide. Per the germline V gene, CDR1 is SGHTA and CDR2 is FQGTGA. The CDR3 is 15 residues long. The V gene lost 5 bases and the J gene lost 4 bases, with 12 bases spanning the gap. Using immunoSEQ multiplex PCR, the repertoire was profiled, and TCRdb retains in-frame clones only, with some absent. The sample contains 30,000 or so clones, none occurring once; around 4.8% lies in the top ten. Study-wide results and limits: Later blood repertoires were often dominated by clones from the donor CD8+ memory compartment. Skin or GI-infiltrating T cells shared few TRB sequences with blood.

The TCR originated in a woman aged 25 to 39 in good health and a related stem cell transplant donor. The sequenced sample was PBMCs. This sequence joins TRBV7-3 and TRBJ2-6, with a tentative D call TRBD2 (6 bases). This CDR3 is CASSLPGRGANVLTF. As DNA, the CDR3 is TGTGCCAGCAGCCTTCCAGGGAGGGGGGCCAACGTCCTGACTTTC.